This T cell receptor beta chain is drawn from a study of T cells in Graves' hyperthyroidism and ophthalmopathy. General study results and limits: Ophthalmopathy, which appeared later, was predicted by the model a median approximately six months before onset.

This clonotype was seen ten or more times. Its antigen is still unknown. TCR beta CDR3 regions were amplified from RNA transcripts. When the TCR CDR3 underwent first-round RT-PCR, the HTBI primer set was used. TCRdb re-analysed the multiplex PCR reads in MiXCR, keeping a single row per CDR3 protein. Of a few hundred thousand distinct CDR3 sequences detected, about 18% appear once; the ten largest clones hold over 35%. The germline CDR1 and CDR2 sequences are SNHLY and FYNNEI. Losses at the gene ends were 6 bases for V and 7 bases for J; bases not matched to a gene: 6. The CDR3 runs 13 residues. The sequenced sample consisted of blood. The chain carries TRBV2 and TRBJ1-5, with 7 bases aligning to TRBD1. This TCR was sampled from a man aged 18 to 29 with Graves' ophthalmopathy. The CDR3 region has the DNA TGTGCCAGCAGCCGGGACAGCCAGCAGCCCCAGCATTTT. It codes for CASSRDSQQPQHF.